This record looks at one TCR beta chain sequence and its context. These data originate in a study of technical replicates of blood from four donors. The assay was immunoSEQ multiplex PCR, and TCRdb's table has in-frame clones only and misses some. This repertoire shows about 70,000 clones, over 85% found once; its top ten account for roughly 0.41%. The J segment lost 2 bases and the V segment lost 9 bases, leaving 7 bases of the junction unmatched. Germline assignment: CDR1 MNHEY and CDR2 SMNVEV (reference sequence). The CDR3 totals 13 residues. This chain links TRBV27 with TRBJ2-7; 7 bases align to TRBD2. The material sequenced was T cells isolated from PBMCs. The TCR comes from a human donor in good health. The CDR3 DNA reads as TGTGCCAGTCGCGGGCGGGAGACCTACGAGCAGTACTTC. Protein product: CASRGRETYEQYF.